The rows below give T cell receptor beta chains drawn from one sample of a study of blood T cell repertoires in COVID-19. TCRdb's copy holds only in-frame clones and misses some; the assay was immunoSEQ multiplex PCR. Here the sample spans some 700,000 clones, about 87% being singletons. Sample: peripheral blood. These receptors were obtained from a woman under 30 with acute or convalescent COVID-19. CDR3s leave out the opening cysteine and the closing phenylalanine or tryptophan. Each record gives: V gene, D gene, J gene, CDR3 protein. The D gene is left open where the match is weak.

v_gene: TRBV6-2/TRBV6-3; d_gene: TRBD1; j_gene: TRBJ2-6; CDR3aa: ASSSDRIAGANVLT
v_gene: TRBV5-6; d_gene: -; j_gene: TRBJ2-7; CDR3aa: ASSSGFYYEQY
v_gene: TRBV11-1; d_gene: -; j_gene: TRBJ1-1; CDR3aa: ASSLARVWGEAF
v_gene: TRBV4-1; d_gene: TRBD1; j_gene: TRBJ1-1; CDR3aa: ASSQPRRGSEAF
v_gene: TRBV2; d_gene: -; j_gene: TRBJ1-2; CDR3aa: ASVGDYGYT
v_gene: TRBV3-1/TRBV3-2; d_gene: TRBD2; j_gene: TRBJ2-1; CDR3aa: ASSQNRPSGLIGEQF
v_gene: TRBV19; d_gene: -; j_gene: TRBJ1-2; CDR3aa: ASLDRWGVYYT
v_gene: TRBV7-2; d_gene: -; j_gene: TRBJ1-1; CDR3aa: ASRLHGSGTEAF
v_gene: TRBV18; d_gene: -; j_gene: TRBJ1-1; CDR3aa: ASSPPGGRNTEAF
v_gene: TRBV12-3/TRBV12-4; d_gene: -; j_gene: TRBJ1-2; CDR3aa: ASSPGDYGYT
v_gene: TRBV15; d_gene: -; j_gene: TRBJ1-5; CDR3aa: ATSRVVQGYQPQH
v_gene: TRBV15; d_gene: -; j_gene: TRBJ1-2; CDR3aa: ATGAIYGYT
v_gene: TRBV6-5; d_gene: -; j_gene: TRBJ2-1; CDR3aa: ASSYSPRVGGQF
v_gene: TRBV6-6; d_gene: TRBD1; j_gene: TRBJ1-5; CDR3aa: ASRDRGSNQPQH
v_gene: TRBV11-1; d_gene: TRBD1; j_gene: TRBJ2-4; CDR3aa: ASSPRDRGNIQY
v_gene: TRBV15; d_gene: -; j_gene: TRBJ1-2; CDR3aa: ATSREQTGQIYGYT
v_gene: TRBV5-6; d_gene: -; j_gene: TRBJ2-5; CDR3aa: ASSLVGGGETQY
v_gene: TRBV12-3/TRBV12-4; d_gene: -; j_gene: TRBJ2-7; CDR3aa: ASSFWPYEQY
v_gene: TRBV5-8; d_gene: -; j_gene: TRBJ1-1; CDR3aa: ASSSIPPTEDGEAF
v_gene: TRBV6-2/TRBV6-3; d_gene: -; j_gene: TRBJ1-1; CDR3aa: ASSYGQDGTELEAF
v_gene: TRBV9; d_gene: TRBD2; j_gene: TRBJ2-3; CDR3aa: ASSRTSGGYTDTQY
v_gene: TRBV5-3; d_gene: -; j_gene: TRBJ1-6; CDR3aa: ARSLEVGADNSPLH
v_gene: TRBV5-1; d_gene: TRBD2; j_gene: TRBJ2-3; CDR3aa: ASSLTQAGGPAGY
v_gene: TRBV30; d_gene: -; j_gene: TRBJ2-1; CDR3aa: AWSAFDSYHEQF
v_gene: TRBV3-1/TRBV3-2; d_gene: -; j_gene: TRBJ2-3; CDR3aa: ASSQDKRGWGDTQY
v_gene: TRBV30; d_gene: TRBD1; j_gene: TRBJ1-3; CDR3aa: ATSGQGFTTIY
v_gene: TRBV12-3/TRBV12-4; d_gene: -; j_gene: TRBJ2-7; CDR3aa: ASRRGYYEQY
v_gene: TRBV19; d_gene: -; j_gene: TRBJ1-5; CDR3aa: ASSIRDGGNQPQH
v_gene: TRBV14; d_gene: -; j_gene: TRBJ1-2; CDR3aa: ASSRSYGREVGYT
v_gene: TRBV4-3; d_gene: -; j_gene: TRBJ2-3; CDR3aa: ASSQGHGASTDTQY
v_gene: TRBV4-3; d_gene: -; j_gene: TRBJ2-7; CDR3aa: ASSQDFGSYYEQY
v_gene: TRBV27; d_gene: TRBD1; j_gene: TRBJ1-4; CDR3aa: ASSSPGQGVEKLF
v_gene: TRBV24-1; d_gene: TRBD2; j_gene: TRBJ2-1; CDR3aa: ATSDRLSGGAYNEQF
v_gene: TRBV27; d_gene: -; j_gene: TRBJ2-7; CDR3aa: ASSLSGGLTYEQY
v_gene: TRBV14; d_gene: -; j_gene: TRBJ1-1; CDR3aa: ASSQEWADLFGEAF
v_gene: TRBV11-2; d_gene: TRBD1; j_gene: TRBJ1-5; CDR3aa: ASSLGQGSNQPQH
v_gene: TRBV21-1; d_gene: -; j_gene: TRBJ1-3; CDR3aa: ASSKGPLSGNTIY
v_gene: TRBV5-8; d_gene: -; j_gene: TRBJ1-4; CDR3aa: ASSGGEANEKLF
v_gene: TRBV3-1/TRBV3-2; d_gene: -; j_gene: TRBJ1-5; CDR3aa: ASSQGEVNQPQH
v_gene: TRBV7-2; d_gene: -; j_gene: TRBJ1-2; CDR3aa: ASSDYSAEGYT